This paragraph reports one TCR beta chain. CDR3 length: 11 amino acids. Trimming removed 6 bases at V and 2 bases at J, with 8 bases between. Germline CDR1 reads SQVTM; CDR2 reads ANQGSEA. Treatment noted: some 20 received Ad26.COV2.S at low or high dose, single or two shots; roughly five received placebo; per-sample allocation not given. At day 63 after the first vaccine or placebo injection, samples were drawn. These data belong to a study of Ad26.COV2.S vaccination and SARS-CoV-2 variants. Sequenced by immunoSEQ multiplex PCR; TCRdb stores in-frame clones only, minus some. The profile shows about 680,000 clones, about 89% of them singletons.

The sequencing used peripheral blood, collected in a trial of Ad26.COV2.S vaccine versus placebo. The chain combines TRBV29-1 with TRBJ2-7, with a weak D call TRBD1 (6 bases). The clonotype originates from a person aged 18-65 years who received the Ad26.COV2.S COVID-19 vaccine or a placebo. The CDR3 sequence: CSVAGAYEQYF. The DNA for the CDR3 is TGCAGCGTGGCAGGGGCCTACGAGCAGTACTTC.